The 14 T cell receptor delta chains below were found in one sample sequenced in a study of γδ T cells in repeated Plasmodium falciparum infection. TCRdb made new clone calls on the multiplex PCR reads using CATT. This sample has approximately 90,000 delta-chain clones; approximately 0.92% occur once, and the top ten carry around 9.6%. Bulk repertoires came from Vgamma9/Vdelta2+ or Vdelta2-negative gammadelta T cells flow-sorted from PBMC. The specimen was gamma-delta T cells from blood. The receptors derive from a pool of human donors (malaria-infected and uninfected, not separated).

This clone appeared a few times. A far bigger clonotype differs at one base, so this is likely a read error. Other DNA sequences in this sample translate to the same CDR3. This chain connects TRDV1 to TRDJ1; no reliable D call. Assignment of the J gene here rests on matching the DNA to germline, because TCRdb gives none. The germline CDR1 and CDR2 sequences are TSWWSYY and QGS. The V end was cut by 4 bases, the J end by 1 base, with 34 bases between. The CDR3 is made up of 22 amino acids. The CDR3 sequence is CALGALYPAWLTGRSFTDKLIF. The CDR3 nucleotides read TGTGCTCTTGGGGCTCTTTACCCTGCTTGGCTGACGGGGCGGTCATTCACCGATAAACTCATCTTT.

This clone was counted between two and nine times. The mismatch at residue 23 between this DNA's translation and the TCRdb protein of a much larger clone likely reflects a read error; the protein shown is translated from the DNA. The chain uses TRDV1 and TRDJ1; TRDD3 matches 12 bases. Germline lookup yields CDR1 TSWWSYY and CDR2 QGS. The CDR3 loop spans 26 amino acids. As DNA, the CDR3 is TGTGCTCTTGGGGACGGATTTTATTCCTACGTGAACCTACTGGGGGATACTGTGCAGCACACCGATGAACTCATCTTT. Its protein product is CALGDGFYSYVNLLGDTVQHTDELIF.

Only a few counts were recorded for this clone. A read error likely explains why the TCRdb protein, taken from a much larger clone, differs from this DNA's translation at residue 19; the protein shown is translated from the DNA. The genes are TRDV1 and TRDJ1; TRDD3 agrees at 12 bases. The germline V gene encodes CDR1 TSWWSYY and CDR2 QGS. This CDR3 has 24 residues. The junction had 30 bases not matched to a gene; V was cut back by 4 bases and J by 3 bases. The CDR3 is CALGVFKSLPPTGGYRRYADKLIF. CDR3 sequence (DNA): TGTGCTCTTGGGGTCTTCAAGAGCCTTCCACCAACTGGGGGATACAGGAGGTACGCCGATAAACTCATCTTT.

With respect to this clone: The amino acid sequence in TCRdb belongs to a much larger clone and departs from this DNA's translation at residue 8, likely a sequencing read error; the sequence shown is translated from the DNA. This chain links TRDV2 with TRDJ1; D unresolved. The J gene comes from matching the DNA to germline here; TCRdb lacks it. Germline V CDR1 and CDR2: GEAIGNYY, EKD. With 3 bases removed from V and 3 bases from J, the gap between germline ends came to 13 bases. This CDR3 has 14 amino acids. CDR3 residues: CACDFPSPPDKLIF. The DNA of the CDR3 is TGTGCCTGTGACTTCCCCTCTCCGCCCGATAAACTCATCTTT.

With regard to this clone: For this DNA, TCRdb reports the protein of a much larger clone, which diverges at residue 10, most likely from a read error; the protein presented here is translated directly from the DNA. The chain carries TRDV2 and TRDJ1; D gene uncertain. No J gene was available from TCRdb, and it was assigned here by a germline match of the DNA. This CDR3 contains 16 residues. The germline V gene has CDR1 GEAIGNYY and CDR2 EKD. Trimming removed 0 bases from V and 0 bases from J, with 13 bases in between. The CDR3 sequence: CACDTRIAPHTDKLIF. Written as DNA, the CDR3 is TGTGCCTGTGACACCCGTATCGCCCCGCACACCGATAAACTCATCTTT.

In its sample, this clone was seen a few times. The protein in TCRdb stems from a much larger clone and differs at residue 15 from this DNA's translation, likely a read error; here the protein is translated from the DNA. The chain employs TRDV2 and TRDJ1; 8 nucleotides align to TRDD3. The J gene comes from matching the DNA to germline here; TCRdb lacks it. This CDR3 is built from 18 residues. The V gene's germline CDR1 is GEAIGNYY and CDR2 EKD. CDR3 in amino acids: CACDTGGRGDTEGDRLIF. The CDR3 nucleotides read TGTGCCTGTGACACCGGAGGTAGAGGGGATACAGAGGGCGATAGACTCATCTTT.

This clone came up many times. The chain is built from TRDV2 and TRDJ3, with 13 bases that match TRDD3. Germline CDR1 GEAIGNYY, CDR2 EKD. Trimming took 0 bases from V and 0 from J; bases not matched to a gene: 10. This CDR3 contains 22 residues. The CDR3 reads CACDTGLLGDTLRSWDTRQMFF. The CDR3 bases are TGTGCCTGTGACACCGGTTTACTGGGGGATACGTTACGCTCCTGGGACACCCGACAGATGTTTTTC.

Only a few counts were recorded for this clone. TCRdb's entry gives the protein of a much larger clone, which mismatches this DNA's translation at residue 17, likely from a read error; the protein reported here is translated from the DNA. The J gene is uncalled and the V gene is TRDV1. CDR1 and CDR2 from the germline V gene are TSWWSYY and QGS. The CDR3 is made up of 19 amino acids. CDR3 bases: TGTGCTCTTGGGAATTTTAAACCCGCGTACTACCAGTACACCGATAAACACATCTTT. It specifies CALGNFKPAYYQYTDKHIF.

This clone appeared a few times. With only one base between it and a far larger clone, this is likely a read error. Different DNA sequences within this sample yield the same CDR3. CDR3: CALGEPTADWGIGTDKLIF. CDR3 in DNA: TGCGCTCTTGGGGAACCCACGGCAGACTGGGGGATAGGGACCGATAAACTCATCTTT. The J gene is TRDJ1, the V gene TRDV1; 11 bases align to TRDD3. Because TCRdb records no J gene, it was assigned here through a match of the DNA to germline. Germline V gene data show CDR1 as TSWWSYY and CDR2 as QGS. The CDR3 runs to 19 residues.

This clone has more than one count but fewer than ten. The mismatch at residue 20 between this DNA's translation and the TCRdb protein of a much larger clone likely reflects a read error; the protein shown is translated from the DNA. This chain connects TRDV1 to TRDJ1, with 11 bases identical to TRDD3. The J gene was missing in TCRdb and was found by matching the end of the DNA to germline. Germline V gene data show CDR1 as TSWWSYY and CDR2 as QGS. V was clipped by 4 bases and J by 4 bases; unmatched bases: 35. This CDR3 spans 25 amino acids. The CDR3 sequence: CALGGLVSVSVTLLLGDRYIDKLIF. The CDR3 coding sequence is TGTGCTCTTGGGGGTCTCGTGAGCGTGAGCGTGACGCTCTTACTGGGGGATAGGTACATCGATAAACTCATCTTT.

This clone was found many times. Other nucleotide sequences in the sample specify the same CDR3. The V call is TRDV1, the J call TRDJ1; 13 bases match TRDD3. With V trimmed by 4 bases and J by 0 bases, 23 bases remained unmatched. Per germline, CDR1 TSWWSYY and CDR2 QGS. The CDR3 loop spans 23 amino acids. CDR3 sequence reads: CALGAPTGREILGDTGYTDKLIF. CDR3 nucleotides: TGTGCTCTTGGGGCACCTACAGGGCGTGAGATACTGGGGGATACGGGGTACACCGATAAACTCATCTTT.

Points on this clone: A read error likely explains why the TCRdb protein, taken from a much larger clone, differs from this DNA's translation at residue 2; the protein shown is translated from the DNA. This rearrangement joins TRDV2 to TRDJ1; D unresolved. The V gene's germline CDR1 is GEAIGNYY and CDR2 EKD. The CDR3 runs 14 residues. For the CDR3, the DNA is TGTTCCTGTGACAGTATGGGAGGACCCGATAAACTCATCTTT. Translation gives CSCDSMGGPDKLIF.

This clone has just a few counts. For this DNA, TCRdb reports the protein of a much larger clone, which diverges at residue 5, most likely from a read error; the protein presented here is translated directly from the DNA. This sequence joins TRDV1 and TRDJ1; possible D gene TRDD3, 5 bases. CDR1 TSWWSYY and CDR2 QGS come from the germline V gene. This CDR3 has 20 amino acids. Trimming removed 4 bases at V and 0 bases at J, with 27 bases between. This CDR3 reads CALGGYPIPVTGLYTDKLIF. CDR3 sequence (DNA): TGTGCTCTTGGGGGCTACCCAATTCCCGTCACTGGTCTTTACACCGATAAACTCATCTTT.

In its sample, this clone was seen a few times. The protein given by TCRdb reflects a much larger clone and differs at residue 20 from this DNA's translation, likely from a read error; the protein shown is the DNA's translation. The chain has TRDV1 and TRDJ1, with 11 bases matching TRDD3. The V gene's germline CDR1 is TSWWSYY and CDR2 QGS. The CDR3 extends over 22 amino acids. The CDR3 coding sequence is TGTGCTCTTGGGGAACGTGGTACTGGGGGATATGGGTCGAATGGTTGTCCGATGAAACGCATCTTT. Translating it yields CALGERGTGGYGSNGCPMKRIF.